What follows is one T cell receptor (beta chain) and its context. Looked up from germline, CDR1 is SGHRS and CDR2 is YFSETQ. Trimming took 3 bases from V and 6 from J; bases not matched to a gene: 8. There are 14 residues in the CDR3. This sample is drawn from a study of blood T cell repertoires in COVID-19. The table came from immunoSEQ multiplex PCR; TCRdb's copy has only in-frame clones and leaves some out. Among more than 80,000 clones listed, about 88% were seen once. What was sequenced was peripheral blood. This clonotype originated in a man in his forties with acute or convalescent COVID-19. The genes are TRBV5-1 and TRBJ1-1; 7 nucleotides agree with TRBD1. CDR3: CASSSFDRDPEAFF. CDR3 DNA: TGCGCCAGCAGCTCATTTGACAGGGACCCTGAAGCTTTCTTT.